The 21 T cell receptor beta chains below were found in one sample sequenced in a study of blood T cells in healthy people across ages (dated by TCRdb to between 2015 and 2017). Libraries were constructed by 5' RACE. The reads were generated on an Illumina HiSeq 2500. A second PCR of roughly 7 to 12 cycles was run with a J-beta primer mix and a sample-barcoded 5' primer. TCRdb's own reprocessing of the public reads used fastp at Q25 and MiXCR and kept productive beta chains. Each record represents a unique CDR3 protein, reported with the most common genes and DNA among its rows. The sample table holds roughly 1.5 million distinct CDR3 sequences, of which approximately 39% were seen once. The leading ten clones occupy just over 4% of the sample. The sequenced sample was blood. The source of these receptors is a woman aged 18-29 years in good health.

This clonotype came up a few times. J is TRBJ1-2 and V is TRBV10-3; 8 bases line up with TRBD1. The CDR3 covers 14 residues. V lost 6 bases to trimming and J lost 4 bases; unmatched junction nucleotides: 7. The V gene's germline CDR1 is ENHRY and CDR2 SYGVKD. The CDR3 region is CAISGQGPVYGYTF. The CDR3, as DNA: TGTGCCATCAGCGGACAGGGTCCGGTCTATGGCTACACCTTC.

The chain uses TRBV20-1 and TRBJ1-1; 7 nucleotides match TRBD1. V shed 4 bases, J shed 6 bases, and the junction held 5 bases outside the gene matches. Germline CDR1 is DFQATT and CDR2 is SNEGSKA (reference sequence). CDR3 length: 12 amino acids. The CDR3 bases are TGCAGTGCTAACAGACAGGGCGCTGAAGCTTTCTTT. This encodes CSANRQGAEAFF.

This rearrangement joins TRBV27 to TRBJ2-1; D uncertain. The J call is uncertain, as TRBJ2-7 better fits the DNA end. Germline V gene data show CDR1 as MNHEY and CDR2 as SMNVEV (reference sequence). The CDR3 extends over 14 amino acids. CDR3 sequence (DNA): TGTGCCAGCAGCTCGTCTTTGACCTACAATGAGCAGTACTTC. It translates to CASSSSLTYNEQYF.

CDR3 sequence reads: CASSGLHYTF. CDR3 DNA sequence: TGTGCCAGCAGCGGGTTACACTACACCTTC. J is TRBJ1-2 and V is TRBV6-2 or TRBV6-3, with unresolved D. CDR1 and CDR2 (germline): MNHEY, SVGEGT. The CDR3 runs to 10 residues. V was cut by 6 bases and J by 10 bases, with 9 bases left in between.

The rearrangement joins TRBV25-1 to TRBJ2-1; possibly TRBD1 for D (6 bases). V lost 4 bases to trimming and J lost 2 bases, with 18 bases between them. This CDR3 comprises 17 residues. Germline CDR1 and CDR2: MGHDK and SYGVNS. CDR3 DNA sequence: TGTGCCAGCAGTGCCCAAGGTAAGACAGGCACCTACAATGAGCAGTTCTTC. It encodes CASSAQGKTGTYNEQFF.

The chain recombines TRBV15 with TRBJ2-5, with D perhaps TRBD1 (6 bases). With the DNA end fitting TRBJ2-7 better, the J assignment may be wrong. The CDR3 loop spans 14 amino acids. CDR1 LNHNV and CDR2 YYDKDF come from the germline V gene (reference sequence). The CDR3 coding sequence is TGTGCCACCAGCAGAGAAGCAACAGGGAACGAGCAGTACTTC. Its translation: CATSREATGNEQYF.

This chain's CDR3 is CSASSDRAYEQYF. In DNA form, the CDR3 reads TGCAGTGCCTCCTCGGACAGGGCTTACGAGCAGTACTTC. The chain carries TRBV20-1 and TRBJ2-5; the match to TRBD1 covers 8 bases. TRBJ2-7 matches the DNA end more closely, so the J call is doubtful. Germline V CDR1 and CDR2: DFQATT, SNEGSKA (reference sequence). There are 13 residues in the CDR3.

The CDR3 loop reads CASSLATLGTFPVEQFF. CDR3 coding DNA: TGTGCCAGCAGCTTAGCGACCTTAGGGACATTTCCTGTCGAGCAGTTCTTC. The J gene is TRBJ2-1, the V gene TRBV7-2; D is possibly TRBD1 (6 bases). V lost 0 bases to trimming and J lost 10 bases, with 22 bases between them. The CDR3 spans 17 residues. Germline V gene data show CDR1 as SGHTA and CDR2 as FQGNSA.

The chain uses TRBV3-1 and TRBJ2-7; D is uncertain. Between the trimmed V and J ends, which lost 2 bases and 7 bases, there was a span of 12 bases. The CDR3 has 13 residues. Germline V gene sequence: CDR1 LGHDT, CDR2 YNNKEL (reference sequence). The DNA for the CDR3 is TGTGCCAGCAGCCAAAAAGGTTACAATGAGCAGTACTTC. This encodes CASSQKGYNEQYF.

This clonotype has a handful of counts. V gene TRBV6-2 or TRBV6-3 combines with J gene TRBJ2-4; 12 nucleotides line up with TRBD2. The J call may be faulty, since TRBJ2-7 better matches the DNA end. The germline V gene has CDR1 MNHEY and CDR2 SVGEGT. This CDR3 contains 16 residues. CDR3 sequence reads: CASSRTTSGRTNEQYF. The CDR3 bases are TGTGCCAGCAGTCGCACCACTAGCGGGAGGACCAACGAGCAGTACTTC.

This clonotype has at least ten counts. The V call is TRBV20-1, the J call TRBJ2-1; TRBD2 aligns across 8 bases. V trimming: 6 bases; J trimming: 3 bases; junction bases outside the gene matches: 4. This CDR3 region has 13 residues. Germline lookup yields CDR1 DFQATT and CDR2 SNEGSKA (reference sequence). This CDR3 is CSAISGVYNEQFF. The CDR3 DNA sequence: TGCAGTGCCATTAGCGGGGTCTACAATGAGCAGTTCTTC.

The gene calls are TRBV20-1 and TRBJ2-1; D is possibly TRBD2 (6 bases). Germline CDR1 and CDR2: DFQATT and SNEGSKA (reference sequence). V was cut by 3 bases and J by 2 bases, with 17 bases left in between. The CDR3 spans 16 residues. Here the CDR3 reads CSARGDGGSPYNEQFF. CDR3 bases: TGCAGTGCTAGGGGGGACGGGGGAAGCCCCTACAATGAGCAGTTCTTC.

This clonotype showed up many times. CDR3: CASSLGRYNEQFF. The DNA of the CDR3 is TGTGCCAGCAGTTTGGGGAGGTACAATGAGCAGTTCTTC. The chain combines TRBV12-3 or TRBV12-4 with TRBJ2-1, with D possibly being TRBD2 (6 bases). V was cut by 3 bases and J by 4 bases, with 7 bases left in between. This CDR3 is 13 amino acids long.

V usage is TRBV25-1 and J usage is TRBJ2-1; D is possibly TRBD2 (5 bases). The V gene lost 10 bases and the J gene lost 4 bases, with 23 bases spanning the gap. The CDR3 is 16 residues long. The germline CDR1 and CDR2 sequences are MGHDK and SYGVNS. The CDR3 sequence: CATEPQGNSGYNEQFF. CDR3 bases: TGTGCCACCGAACCCCAAGGCAATTCGGGGTACAATGAGCAGTTCTTC.

This CDR3 is CASSLTGRENIQYF. The DNA of the CDR3 is TGCGCCAGCAGCTTGACAGGGAGGGAAAACATTCAGTACTTC. The V gene is TRBV5-1, the J gene TRBJ2-4, with a weak D call TRBD2 (7 bases). Germline values: CDR1 SGHRS, CDR2 YFSETQ. This CDR3 is 14 amino acids long. V lost 1 base and J 5 bases, leaving 10 bases between the germline ends.

Comment on this clonotype: One end of the junction fails to match germline, which may point to a read error. This CDR3 is CASSPGLADYKEQFF. For the CDR3, the DNA is TGTGCCAGCAGTCCAGGACTAGCGGATTACAAGGAGCAGTTCTTC. V gene TRBV27 combines with J gene TRBJ2-1; 10 bases agree with TRBD2. The CDR3 loop spans 15 amino acids. Germline values: CDR1 MNHEY, CDR2 SMNVEV (reference sequence).

The chain joins TRBV12-3 or TRBV12-4 to TRBJ1-4; D unresolved. CDR3 size: 12 residues. V lost 3 bases and J lost 8, with 7 bases in between. DNA for the CDR3: TGTGCCAGCAGTTTCGGTGAAGAAAAACTGTTTTTT. Translating it yields CASSFGEEKLFF.

The chain combines TRBV12-3 or TRBV12-4 with TRBJ2-1; 10 nucleotides align to TRBD2. The CDR3 sequence is 16 residues long. Trimming at V came to 5 bases and at J to 4 bases, leaving 8 bases not matched to a gene. The CDR3 bases are TGTGCCAGCAGTCGAAGCTTAGCGGGGGGATACAATGAGCAGTTCTTC. Encoded protein: CASSRSLAGGYNEQFF.

V gene TRBV20-1 combines with J gene TRBJ2-1; 9 bases line up with TRBD2. Germline-derived CDR1 and CDR2 are DFQATT and SNEGSKA (reference sequence). The CDR3 loop spans 14 amino acids. The junction had 11 bases not matched to a gene; V was cut back by 5 bases and J by 9 bases. The chain's CDR3 is CSAPSGAALGEQFF. For the CDR3, the DNA is TGCAGTGCTCCTAGCGGGGCCGCGCTCGGTGAGCAGTTCTTC.

The chain combines TRBV7-6 with TRBJ2-3, with a weak D call TRBD1 (6 bases). Germline V lookup: CDR1 SGHVS, CDR2 FNYEAQ. The CDR3 has 15 amino acids. Trimming removed 7 bases at V and 3 bases at J, with 17 bases between. The CDR3 region is CASTPDRGMTDTQYF. The DNA of the CDR3 is TGTGCCAGCACCCCAGATAGGGGGATGACAGATACGCAGTATTTT.

This clonotype was counted a few times. V and J are TRBV24-1 and TRBJ2-3, with D possibly being TRBD1 or TRBD2 (6 bases each). Trimming pared 2 bases from V and 6 bases from J, leaving 8 bases between. This CDR3 spans 13 amino acids. Germline V gene sequence: CDR1 KGHDR, CDR2 SFDVKD. This CDR3 is CATSDSGADTQYF. The CDR3 DNA reads as TGTGCCACCAGTGATTCGGGGGCGGATACGCAGTATTTT.